This TCR beta chain was identified during a study of blood T cell repertoires in COVID-19. About the research overall: There were acute and convalescent COVID-19 samples, and they came from the United States, Italy and Spain.

Data came from immunoSEQ multiplex PCR; TCRdb stores just in-frame clones and leaves some out. The sample contains 200,000 to 250,000 clones, around four fifths of which appear only once. CDR3 length: 16 amino acids. V lost 0 bases, J lost 8 bases, and 9 bases stayed unmatched. Germline CDR1 is MGHRA and CDR2 is YSYEKL. Clinical history reported by participants formed the basis on which cohorts were assigned. What the recovered Cohort 3 donors had was two negative PCRs, clearance, or symptom resolution. J is TRBJ2-2 and V is TRBV4-1; the match to TRBD1 covers 7 bases. This receptor was identified in a man aged 40-50 years who had recovered from COVID-19. The sequenced sample was PBMCs or T cells enriched from blood (not recorded which). The CDR3 spells CASSQDTGVLAGELFF. CDR3 in DNA: TGCGCCAGCAGCCAAGATACAGGGGTGTTAGCGGGGGAGCTGTTTTTT.